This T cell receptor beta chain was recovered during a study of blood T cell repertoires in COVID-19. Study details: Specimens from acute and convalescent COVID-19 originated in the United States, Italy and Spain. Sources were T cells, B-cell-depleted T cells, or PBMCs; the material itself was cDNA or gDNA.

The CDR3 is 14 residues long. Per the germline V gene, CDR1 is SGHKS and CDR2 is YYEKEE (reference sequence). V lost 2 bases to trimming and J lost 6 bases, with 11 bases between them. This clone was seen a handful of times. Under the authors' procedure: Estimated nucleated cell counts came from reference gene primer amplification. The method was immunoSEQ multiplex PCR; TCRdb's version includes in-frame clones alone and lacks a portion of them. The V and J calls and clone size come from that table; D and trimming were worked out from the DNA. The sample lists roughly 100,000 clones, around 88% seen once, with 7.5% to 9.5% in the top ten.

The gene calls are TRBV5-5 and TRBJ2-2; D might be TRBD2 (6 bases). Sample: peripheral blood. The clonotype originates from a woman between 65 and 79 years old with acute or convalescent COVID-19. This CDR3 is CASSFRLAPGELFF. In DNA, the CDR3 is TGTGCCAGCAGCTTCCGGCTAGCGCCCGGGGAGCTGTTTTTT. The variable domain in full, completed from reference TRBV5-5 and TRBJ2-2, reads DAGVTQSPTHLIKTRGQQVTLRCSPISGHKSVSWYQQVLGQGPQFIFQYYEKEERGRGNFPDRFSARQFPNYSSELNVNALLLGDSALYLCASSFRLAPGELFFGEGSRLTVL.